This is a list of T cell receptor beta chains from one sample in a study of T cell responses to AZD1222 COVID-19 vaccine. Some clones are missing from TCRdb's copy, which holds only in-frame ones; the method was immunoSEQ multiplex PCR. The data hold 100,000 to 150,000 clones, with about 89% observed a single time. Specimen: peripheral blood, collected on day 0 of AZD1222 vaccination. These receptor sequences come from an adult in good health. The CDR3 runs from the conserved cysteine through the conserved F or W.

CASSQDGLGFGYEQYF	TRBV3-1/TRBV3-2
CASSLVVLKEAFF	TRBV7-9
CSVVPQGGTEAFF	TRBV29-1
CASSLDRAETQYF	TRBV11-2
CATADGVVSYEQYF	TRBV6-5
CASSTLWFRTSGRANTGELFF	TRBV27
CASSRQANYGYTF	TRBV25-1
CASSERDREPQHF	TRBV7-9
CASSIGLAGVTDTQYF	TRBV19
CASSYSRTSGNTIYF	TRBV6-2/TRBV6-3
CASSESGYTQYF	TRBV2
CASSYTGPNTEAFF	TRBV6-5
CASSERQGDNSPLHF	TRBV2
CASSFGTGGTFSYNSPLHF	TRBV27
CASSLVGGQGNNSPLHF	TRBV7-2
CASSPGLTTRVEQYF	TRBV6-5
CASRDSSLSTDTQYF	TRBV19
CASSLGWEELFF	TRBV12-3/TRBV12-4
CASSYQAPGDTEAFF	TRBV6-5
CASSQIGNEQYF	TRBV3-1/TRBV3-2
CASTRTGSNTEAFF	TRBV6-6
CASSQEVRGGYGYTF	TRBV4-2
CASSESQSLPLHF	TRBV10-2
CASSTPLGDNSPLHF	TRBV28
CASNGRGPYNSPLHF	TRBV5-1
CASSQDRANIGNYGYTF	TRBV4-2
CASWTGTGKSLRNEQFF	TRBV27
CASGLVRAGGAYEQYF	TRBV12-5
CSVVRQGEAFF	TRBV29-1
CASSAAPSYDEQFF	TRBV9
CASSLTAGEDNYGYTF	TRBV7-3
CASSLQGGISEAFF	TRBV6-5
CASSVLGLAGGEQFF	TRBV9
CASSVTETMLNTEAFF	TRBV9
CASSLAPQKGPGNTIYF	TRBV5-4
CASSEIGFRNTEAFF	TRBV2
CAPLRAETGQYF	TRBV21-1
CASSQPRARGTDTQYF	TRBV23-1
CASSSGGEARGYTF	TRBV7-9
CASSDSHSSYEQYF	TRBV19
CASSLQGASTGELFF	TRBV6-2/TRBV6-3
CASSPSSGTQPQHF	TRBV18
CASSFGRRGYNEQFF	TRBV7-3
CASSLFTAANTGELFF	TRBV5-4
CASSEALGQGNSPLHF	TRBV6-1
CSGSRGTQETQYF	TRBV29-1
CASRPVDGELFF	TRBV7-9
CATRTQHTGELFF	TRBV6-5
CASSENRGARETQYF	TRBV2